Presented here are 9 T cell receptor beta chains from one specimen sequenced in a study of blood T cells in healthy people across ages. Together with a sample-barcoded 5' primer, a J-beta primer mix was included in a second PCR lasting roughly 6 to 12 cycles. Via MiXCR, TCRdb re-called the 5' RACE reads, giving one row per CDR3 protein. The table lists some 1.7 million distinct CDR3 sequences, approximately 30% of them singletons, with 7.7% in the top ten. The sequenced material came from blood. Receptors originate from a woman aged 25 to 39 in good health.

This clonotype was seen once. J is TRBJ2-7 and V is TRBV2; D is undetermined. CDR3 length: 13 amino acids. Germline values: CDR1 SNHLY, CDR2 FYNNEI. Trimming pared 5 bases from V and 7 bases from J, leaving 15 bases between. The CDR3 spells CASSTTLYPEQYF. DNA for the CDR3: TGTGCCAGCAGTACCACCTTATATCCGGAGCAGTACTTC. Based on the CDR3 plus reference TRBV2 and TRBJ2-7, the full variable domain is EPEVTQTPSHQVTQMGQEVILRCVPISNHLYFYWYRQILGQKVEFLVSFYNNEISEKSEIFDDQFSVERPDGSNFTLKIRSTKLEDSAMYFCASSTTLYPEQYFGPGTRLTVT.

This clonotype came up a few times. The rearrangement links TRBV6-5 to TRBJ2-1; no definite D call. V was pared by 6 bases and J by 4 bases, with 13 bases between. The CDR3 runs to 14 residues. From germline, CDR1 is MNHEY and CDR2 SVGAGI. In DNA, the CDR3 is TGTGCCAGCAGCAATCGTGACCAATACAATGAGCAGTTCTTC. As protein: CASSNRDQYNEQFF.

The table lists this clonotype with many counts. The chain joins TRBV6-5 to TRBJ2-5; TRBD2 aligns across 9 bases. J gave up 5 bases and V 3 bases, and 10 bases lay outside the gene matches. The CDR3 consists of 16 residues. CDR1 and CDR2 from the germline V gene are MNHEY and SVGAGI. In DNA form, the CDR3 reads TGTGCCAGCAGTTATTCCTTTAGCGGGAGTCGTGAGACCCAGTACTTC. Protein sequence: CASSYSFSGSRETQYF.

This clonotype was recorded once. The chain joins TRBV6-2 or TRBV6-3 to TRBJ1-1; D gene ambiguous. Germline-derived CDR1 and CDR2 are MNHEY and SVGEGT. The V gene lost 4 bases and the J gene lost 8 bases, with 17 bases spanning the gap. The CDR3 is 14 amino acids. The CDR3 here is CASSSQVGRFEAFF. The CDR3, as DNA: TGTGCCAGCAGTTCTCAGGTTGGGAGATTCGAAGCTTTCTTT.

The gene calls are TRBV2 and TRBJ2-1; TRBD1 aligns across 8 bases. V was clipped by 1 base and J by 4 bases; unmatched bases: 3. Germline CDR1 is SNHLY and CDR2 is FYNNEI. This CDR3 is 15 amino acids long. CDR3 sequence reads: CASSEGGQVYNEQFF. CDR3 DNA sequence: TGTGCCAGCAGTGAAGGGGGACAGGTTTACAATGAGCAGTTCTTC.

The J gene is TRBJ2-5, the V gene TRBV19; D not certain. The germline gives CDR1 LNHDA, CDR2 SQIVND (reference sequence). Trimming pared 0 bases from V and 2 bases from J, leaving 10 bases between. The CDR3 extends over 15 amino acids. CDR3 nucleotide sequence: TGTGCCAGTAGTATAGATCAGAGAGGTCAAGAGACCCAGTACTTC. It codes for CASSIDQRGQETQYF.

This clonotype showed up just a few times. CDR3 residues: CSALRGSSTDTQYF. The CDR3 nucleotides are TGCAGTGCCCTACGGGGGTCTAGCACAGATACGCAGTATTTT. The rearrangement links TRBV20-1 to TRBJ2-3, with D tentatively TRBD2 (6 bases). The CDR3 loop spans 14 amino acids. CDR1 DFQATT and CDR2 SNEGSKA come from the germline V gene (reference sequence). V lost 6 bases, J lost 0 bases, and 13 bases lay in between.

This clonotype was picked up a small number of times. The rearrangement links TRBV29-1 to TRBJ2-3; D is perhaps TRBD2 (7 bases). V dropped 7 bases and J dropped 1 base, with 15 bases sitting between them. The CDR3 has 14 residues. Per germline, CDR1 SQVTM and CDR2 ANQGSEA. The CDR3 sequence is CSGDGGAGTDTQYF. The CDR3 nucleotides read TGCAGCGGTGATGGGGGGGCCGGCACAGATACGCAGTATTTT.

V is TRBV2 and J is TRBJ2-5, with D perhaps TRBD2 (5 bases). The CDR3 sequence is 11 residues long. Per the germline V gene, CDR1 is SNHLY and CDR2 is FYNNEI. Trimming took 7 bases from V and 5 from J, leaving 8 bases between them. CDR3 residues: CASMEEETQYF. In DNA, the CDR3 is TGTGCCAGCATGGAGGAGGAGACCCAGTACTTC. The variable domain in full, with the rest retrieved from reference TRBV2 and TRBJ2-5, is EPEVTQTPSHQVTQMGQEVILRCVPISNHLYFYWYRQILGQKVEFLVSFYNNEISEKSEIFDDQFSVERPDGSNFTLKIRSTKLEDSAMYFCASMEEETQYFGPGTRLLVL.